Described below is a single TCR beta chain sequence and its context. This entry comes from a study of blood T cell repertoires in COVID-19. In the study overall: Italy, Spain and the United States were the sources of the convalescent and acute COVID-19 samples.

Unmatched junction bases numbered 4, after V lost 7 bases and J lost 1 base. The CDR3 is made up of 13 amino acids. Germline CDR1 MNHEY, CDR2 SVGAGI. Original data processing: By means of reference gene primer amplification, nucleated cell counts were estimated. Assay: immunoSEQ multiplex PCR; the TCRdb copy retains only in-frame clones and omits some. D and trimming come from the DNA, and the V and J calls and clone size come from that table. The data show over 130,000 clones, with roughly 80% seen just once and more than 7% held by the top ten. The sample was peripheral blood. This TCR came from a human donor in a cohort sampled during active COVID-19. The chain carries TRBV6-5 and TRBJ2-7; 7 bases are shared with TRBD1. The DNA of the CDR3 is TGTGCCAGCACTAGGACAGGTTCCTACGAGCAGTACTTC. Translation: CASTRTGSYEQYF.